These 8 T cell receptor beta chains were all obtained from the same sample, sequenced in a study of CD8 T cells in ankylosing spondylitis. TCRdb redid the calling of the 5' RACE reads with MiXCR, one entry per CDR3 protein. The sample comprises approximately 140,000 distinct CDR3 sequences, under 55% of which are singletons, and 13% to 15% rests with the top ten. Sequenced material: synovial fluid, either unsorted or a sorted T cell fraction (not recorded which). Receptor source: a male donor with ankylosing spondylitis.

This chain uses TRBV28 with TRBJ2-3, with no clear D. Germline V gene sequence: CDR1 MDHEN, CDR2 SYDVKM. This CDR3 is built from 15 residues. V lost 3 bases, J lost 3 bases, and 13 bases lay in between. CDR3 protein: CASSLKWVITDTQYF. CDR3 nucleotides: TGTGCCAGCAGTTTGAAATGGGTGATTACAGATACGCAGTATTTT.

This clonotype showed up just a few times. The chain carries TRBV6-1 and TRBJ1-4; 7 bases line up with TRBD1. Germline V gene sequence: CDR1 MNHNS, CDR2 SASEGT. The CDR3 spans 15 residues. J lost 7 bases, V lost 6 bases, and 11 bases had no gene match. The CDR3 coding sequence is TGTGCCAGCAGGGATCCCGACAGGGACGGTGAAAAACTGTTTTTT. It encodes CASRDPDRDGEKLFF.

This clonotype was seen more than once but under ten times. The J gene is TRBJ2-1, the V gene TRBV5-1; D ambiguous. In germline, CDR1 is SGHRS, CDR2 YFSETQ. The V and J ends lost 2 bases and 3 bases respectively, with 15 bases between them. This CDR3 has 16 amino acids. CDR3 in amino acids: CASSFYLNGIYNEQFF. In DNA form, the CDR3 reads TGCGCCAGCAGCTTCTACTTAAACGGAATCTACAATGAGCAGTTCTTC.

There are a few counts of this clonotype. The rearrangement uses TRBV12-3 or TRBV12-4 and TRBJ2-1; D tentatively fits TRBD1 or TRBD2 (5 bases each). Trimming removed 5 bases at V and 3 bases at J, with 14 bases between. This CDR3 has 15 amino acids. The CDR3 reads CASSNRDGLYNEQFF. The CDR3 DNA is TGTGCCAGCAGTAACCGGGACGGCCTCTACAATGAGCAGTTCTTC.

In its sample, this clonotype was seen many times. The chain uses TRBV12-3 or TRBV12-4 and TRBJ1-5, with D maybe TRBD1 (6 bases). V lost 5 bases and J lost 5, with 13 bases in between. The CDR3 contains 14 residues. In nucleotides, the CDR3 is TGTGCCAGCAGTCACCGGACAGTTGATCAGCCCCAGCATTTT. As protein: CASSHRTVDQPQHF.

The table lists this clonotype with a few counts. This chain joins TRBV12-3 or TRBV12-4 and TRBJ1-4; D is possibly TRBD1 (5 bases). This CDR3 is built from 16 residues. The V end was cut by 6 bases, the J end by 3 bases, with 17 bases between. CDR3 coding DNA: TGTGCCAGCAGACCGACAGCCCCGGTGCCTAATGAAAAACTGTTTTTT. The encoded protein is CASRPTAPVPNEKLFF.

The rearrangement joins TRBV29-1 to TRBJ2-1; no clear D gene. From germline, CDR1 is SQVTM and CDR2 ANQGSEA. This CDR3 has 14 residues. With 4 bases removed from V and 3 bases from J, the gap between germline ends came to 13 bases. Here the CDR3 reads CSVGGLIHYNEQFF. CDR3 in DNA: TGCAGCGTTGGTGGGCTTATTCACTACAATGAGCAGTTCTTC.

The chain is built from TRBV11-3 and TRBJ2-2; TRBD1 is a possible D gene (5 bases). V was shortened by 5 bases and J by 7 bases, with 11 bases between the two germline ends. CDR1 is SGHNT, CDR2 YENEEA, per germline. The CDR3 covers 13 residues. The CDR3 protein is CASSTRVYGELFF. The CDR3 nucleotides are TGTGCCAGCAGCACCAGGGTTTACGGGGAGCTGTTTTTT.